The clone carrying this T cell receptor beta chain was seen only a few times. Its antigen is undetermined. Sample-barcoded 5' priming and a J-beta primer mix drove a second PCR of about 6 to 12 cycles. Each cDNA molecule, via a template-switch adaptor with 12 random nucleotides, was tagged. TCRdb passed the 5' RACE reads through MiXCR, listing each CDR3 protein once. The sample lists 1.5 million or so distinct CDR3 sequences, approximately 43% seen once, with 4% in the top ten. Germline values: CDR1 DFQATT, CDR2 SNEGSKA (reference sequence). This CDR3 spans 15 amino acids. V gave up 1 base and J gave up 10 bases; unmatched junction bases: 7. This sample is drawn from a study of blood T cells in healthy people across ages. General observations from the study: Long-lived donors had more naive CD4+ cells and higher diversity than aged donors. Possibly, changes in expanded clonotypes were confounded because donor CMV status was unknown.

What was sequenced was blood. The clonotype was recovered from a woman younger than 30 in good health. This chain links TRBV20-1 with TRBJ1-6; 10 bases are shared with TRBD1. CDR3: CSARVDRGFGSPLHF. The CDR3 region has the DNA TGCAGTGCTAGAGTGGACAGGGGGTTCGGATCACCCCTCCACTTT.